This TCR beta chain was profiled in a study of shared clonotypes between healthy human individuals. There are a few counts of this clone. The same CDR3 can be traced to other DNA sequences in this sample. Several immunoSEQ plates held equal portions of the genomic DNA taken from each subset. TCRdb keeps only in-frame clones here, not all; method: immunoSEQ multiplex PCR. The data show some 630,000 clones, roughly 70% seen once. This receptor was obtained from a woman aged 30 to 39 in good health. Material for sequencing was memory CD4+ T cells sorted from blood. Sample subset: CD45RA-negative fraction.

The CDR3 DNA follows: TGTGCCAGCAGCTTGGGGCGGGAGGGTTACAATGAGCAGTTCTTC. It specifies CASSLGREGYNEQFF. This rearrangement joins TRBV5-4 to TRBJ2-1; 9 bases are a match to TRBD2. CDR1 and CDR2 from the germline V gene are SGHNT and YYREEE (reference sequence). With V trimmed by 0 bases and J by 4 bases, 2 bases remained unmatched. The CDR3 is 15 amino acids.